One sample yielded the 28 T cell receptor beta chains listed below, sequenced in a study of blood T cell repertoires in COVID-19. Some clones are missing from TCRdb's copy, which holds only in-frame ones; the method was immunoSEQ multiplex PCR. This sample yields roughly 260,000 clones, of which about 80% are seen a single time; 3% to 4.5% belongs to the top ten. The source material was PBMCs or T cells enriched from blood (not recorded which). The receptor set was obtained from a middle-aged woman who had been exposed to COVID-19.

The J gene is TRBJ1-1, the V gene TRBV6-4; D is ambiguous. CDR1 and CDR2 (germline): MRHNA, SNTAGT. V was shortened by 0 bases and J by 1 base, with 3 bases between the two germline ends. The CDR3 spans 13 residues. The CDR3 loop is CASSDSKNTEAFF. The CDR3 nucleotides are TGTGCCAGCAGTGACTCTAAGAACACTGAAGCTTTCTTT.

The chain links TRBV19 to TRBJ2-7; 11 bases line up with TRBD1. Germline-derived CDR1 and CDR2 are LNHDA and SQIVND (reference sequence). The CDR3 consists of 15 residues. Trimming at V came to 4 bases and at J to 4 bases, leaving 6 bases not matched to a gene. The CDR3, as DNA: TGTGCCAGTAGTAGGTCGGGACAGGGGGATTACGAGCAGTACTTC. Translated, it gives CASSRSGQGDYEQYF.

The V gene is TRBV6-1, the J gene TRBJ1-1; maybe TRBD1 (6 bases). The germline CDR1 and CDR2 sequences are MNHNS and SASEGT. The CDR3 totals 16 residues. Trimming took off 3 bases at V and 5 bases at J, with 19 bases between the two ends. In nucleotides, the CDR3 is TGTGCCAGCAGTGACCTACAGGGAGCAGGAGAAACTGAAGCTTTCTTT. Translated: CASSDLQGAGETEAFF.

The genes are TRBV6-2 or TRBV6-3 and TRBJ1-5, with TRBD1 matching over 8 bases. The CDR3 contains 19 residues. V trimming: 5 bases; J trimming: 0 bases; junction bases outside the gene matches: 15. Germline loops: CDR1 MNHEY, CDR2 SVGEGT. CDR3 nucleotide sequence: TGTGCCAGCAGTCCACCCCCGGGACAGGACCGATATAGCAATCAGCCCCAGCATTTT. Residues: CASSPPPGQDRYSNQPQHF.

The genes are TRBV19 and TRBJ2-4; 9 bases fit TRBD2. With V trimmed by 5 bases and J by 9 bases, 14 bases remained unmatched. CDR3 size: 16 residues. CDR1 LNHDA and CDR2 SQIVND come from the germline V gene (reference sequence). CDR3: CASSPIAGAPGAIQYF. CDR3 coding DNA: TGTGCCAGTAGTCCGATAGCGGGGGCGCCGGGGGCCATTCAGTACTTC.

The chain recombines TRBV19 with TRBJ1-1; no reliable D call. The V end lost 3 bases, the J end lost 5 bases, and 13 bases lay between the germline ends. CDR1 is LNHDA, CDR2 SQIVND, per germline (reference sequence). The CDR3 consists of 14 residues. CDR3 sequence: CASSIDYGWTEAFF. The DNA for the CDR3 is TGTGCCAGTAGTATTGACTATGGTTGGACTGAAGCTTTCTTT.

Only one count was recorded for this clone. The chain employs TRBV5-4 and TRBJ1-3; D is perhaps TRBD1 (6 bases). The CDR3 runs to 15 residues. Germline CDR1 is SGHNT and CDR2 is YYREEE (reference sequence). Trimming removed 4 bases at V and 4 bases at J, with 15 bases between. The CDR3: CASSTITGTGNTIYF. The CDR3 coding sequence is TGTGCCAGCAGCACGATTACAGGGACCGGAAACACCATATATTTT. The entire variable domain, with the rest obtained from reference TRBV5-4 and TRBJ1-3, is as follows: ETGVTQSPTHLIKTRGQQVTLRCSSQSGHNTVSWYQQALGQGPQFIFQYYREEENGRGNFPPRFSGLQFPNYSSELNVNALELDDSALYLCASSTITGTGNTIYFGEGSWLTVV.

DNA for the CDR3: TGTGCCAGCAGTTACACGGTATGGCGGGTTGACTACGAGCAGTACTTC. It translates to CASSYTVWRVDYEQYF. This rearrangement joins TRBV6-2 or TRBV6-3 to TRBJ2-7; D perhaps matches TRBD2 (5 bases). V lost 2 bases and J 3 bases, leaving 17 bases between the germline ends. CDR3 length: 16 amino acids. CDR1 is MNHEY, CDR2 SVGEGT, per germline.

The rearrangement links TRBV6-5 to TRBJ1-3, with D possibly being TRBD1 (6 bases). The CDR3 runs 15 residues. Deletions cut 6 bases from V and 2 bases from J, with 14 bases between. CDR1 MNHEY and CDR2 SVGAGI come from the germline V gene. In DNA form, the CDR3 reads TGTGCCAGCAGCCTCACAGGGTCCCCTGGAAACACCATATATTTT. It encodes CASSLTGSPGNTIYF.

In the case of this clone: The sample has other DNA sequences that encode this CDR3 too. V and J are TRBV7-2 and TRBJ1-1; a weak D match, TRBD1 (5 bases). V was pared by 3 bases and J by 0 bases, with 5 bases between. This CDR3 is built from 13 residues. From germline, CDR1 is SGHTA and CDR2 FQGNSA. The DNA of the CDR3 is TGTGCCAGCAGCTTGACAGTGAACACTGAAGCTTTCTTT. This gives the protein CASSLTVNTEAFF.

This chain uses TRBV6-5 with TRBJ1-4; D gene unclear. Germline V lookup: CDR1 MNHEY, CDR2 SVGAGI. V lost 6 bases to trimming and J lost 1 base, with 12 bases between them. This CDR3 is built from 15 residues. CDR3 sequence reads: CASSKGRETNEKLFF. The CDR3 DNA sequence: TGTGCCAGCAGCAAAGGACGGGAAACTAATGAAAAACTGTTTTTT.

J is TRBJ2-7 and V is TRBV30, with a possible D match to TRBD1 (6 bases). V was clipped by 4 bases and J by 3 bases, with 16 bases between them. The CDR3 is 14 amino acids. Germline V lookup: CDR1 GTSNPN, CDR2 SVGIG (reference sequence). The CDR3 DNA reads as TGTGCCTGGACACGACAGGAGATTCTCTACGAGCAGTACTTC. Protein: CAWTRQEILYEQYF. Full variable domain (remainder filled in from reference TRBV30 and TRBJ2-7): SQTIHQWPATLVQPVGSPLSLECTVEGTSNPNLYWYRQAAGRGLQLLFYSVGIGQISSEVPQNLSASRPQDRQFILSSKKLLLSDSGFYLCAWTRQEILYEQYFGPGTRLTVT.

This chain uses TRBV29-1 with TRBJ1-1; D unresolved. V was clipped by 4 bases and J by 4 bases, with 10 bases between them. This CDR3 has 12 amino acids. CDR1 is SQVTM and CDR2 is ANQGSEA in the germline V gene. In nucleotides, the CDR3 is TGCAGCGTTGGAAAATGGAGCACTGAAGCTTTCTTT. This encodes CSVGKWSTEAFF. Looking up the rest from reference TRBV29-1 and TRBJ1-1 gives the full variable domain: SAVISQKPSRDICQRGTSLTIQCQVDSQVTMMFWYRQQPGQSLTLIATANQGSEATYESGFVIDKFPISRPNLTFSTLTVSNMSPEDSSIYLCSVGKWSTEAFFGQGTRLTVV.

This sequence joins TRBV3-1 (or the pseudogene TRBV3-2) and TRBJ2-7; 12 bases agree with TRBD1. This CDR3 has 15 amino acids. Germline V gene sequence: CDR1 LGHDT, CDR2 YNNKEL (reference sequence). V shed 4 bases and J 6 bases; nucleotides not matched to a gene: 7. CDR3 sequence (DNA): TGTGCCAGCAGCCTCCCGGGACAGGGGGCTGGCGAGCAGTACTTC. Residues: CASSLPGQGAGEQYF.

This sequence joins TRBV7-2 and TRBJ2-7, with 15 positions matching TRBD2. The CDR3 runs to 17 residues. Germline CDR1 and CDR2: SGHTA and FQGNSA. The V segment lost 2 bases and the J segment 7 bases; nucleotides outside the gene matches: 9. Here the CDR3 reads CASSLRRTSGGVVEQYF. The CDR3, as DNA: TGTGCCAGCAGCTTACGTAGGACTAGCGGGGGGGTTGTGGAGCAGTACTTC.

This CDR3 reads CASSSSLRDRESYEQYF. The CDR3, as DNA: TGTGCCAGCAGTTCCTCCCTCCGGGACAGGGAAAGCTACGAGCAGTACTTC. The chain carries TRBV27 and TRBJ2-7; 9 bases agree with TRBD1. Germline CDR1 MNHEY, CDR2 SMNVEV (reference sequence). The CDR3 runs 17 residues. The junction had 13 bases not matched to a gene; V was cut back by 4 bases and J by 3 bases.

This chain links TRBV5-1 with TRBJ2-2; 9 bases align to TRBD1. From germline, CDR1 is SGHRS and CDR2 YFSETQ. The ends lost 0 bases at V and 3 bases at J; junction bases unmatched: 0. The length of the CDR3 is 15 residues. This CDR3 reads CASSLGTGDTGELFF. The DNA for the CDR3 is TGCGCCAGCAGCTTGGGGACAGGGGACACCGGGGAGCTGTTTTTT.

The V and J genes are TRBV4-3 and TRBJ2-2; a possible D gene is TRBD2 (6 bases). Germline V lookup: CDR1 LGHNA, CDR2 YSLEER. The CDR3 has 17 residues. Trimming left V 0 bases short and J 4 bases short, with 15 bases between. The CDR3 bases are TGCGCCAGCAGCCAAGATCCCCGGGACTCGGGCACCGGGGAGCTGTTTTTT. Protein product: CASSQDPRDSGTGELFF.

The chain carries TRBV5-1 and TRBJ2-7; 7 bases line up with TRBD1. Germline V gives CDR1 SGHRS, CDR2 YFSETQ. The CDR3 covers 12 residues. Trimming at V came to 0 bases and at J to 6 bases, leaving 0 bases not matched to a gene. The CDR3 loop is CASSLDRGEQYF. The CDR3 coding sequence is TGCGCCAGCAGCTTGGACAGGGGCGAGCAGTACTTC.

The J gene is TRBJ1-5, the V gene TRBV7-2, with D possibly being TRBD1 (5 bases). CDR3 length equals 14 residues. The V gene lost 1 base and the J gene lost 10 bases, with 14 bases spanning the gap. CDR1 and CDR2 (germline): SGHTA, FQGNSA. CDR3 loop: CASSLVGAERPQHF. CDR3 in DNA: TGTGCCAGCAGCTTAGTTGGGGCGGAACGACCCCAGCATTTT.

The chain recombines TRBV19 with TRBJ1-1, with D perhaps TRBD1 (6 bases). The CDR3 runs 14 residues. Germline values: CDR1 LNHDA, CDR2 SQIVND (reference sequence). Trimming stripped 7 bases from V and 3 bases from J, with 15 bases between. The CDR3 loop is CASTFLGADTEAFF. The CDR3 coding sequence is TGTGCCAGTACCTTTCTGGGGGCGGACACTGAAGCTTTCTTT.

The chain links TRBV29-1 to TRBJ1-2; 9 bases line up with TRBD1. After removal of 7 bases from V and 6 bases from J, the junction contained 12 bases not matched to a gene. CDR3 length equals 14 residues. From germline, CDR1 is SQVTM and CDR2 ANQGSEA. The CDR3 spells CSATQGAREDGYTF. The CDR3 coding sequence is TGCAGCGCCACACAGGGGGCGAGGGAGGATGGCTACACCTTC.

V gene TRBV18 combines with J gene TRBJ2-5; the D gene is possibly TRBD2 (5 bases). The CDR3 is made up of 14 amino acids. The V gene lost 3 bases and the J gene lost 4 bases, with 12 bases spanning the gap. Germline assignment: CDR1 KGHSH and CDR2 LQKENI. CDR3 residues: CASSPQSTRETQYF. CDR3 bases: TGTGCCAGCTCACCCCAGTCCACTAGAGAGACCCAGTACTTC. The variable domain in full, with the rest retrieved from reference TRBV18 and TRBJ2-5, is NAGVMQNPRHLVRRRGQEARLRCSPMKGHSHVYWYRQLPEEGLKFMVYLQKENIIDESGMPKERFSAEFPKEGPSILRIQQVVRGDSAAYFCASSPQSTRETQYFGPGTRLLVL.

This sequence joins TRBV28 and TRBJ1-2, with unresolved D. Germline V gene data show CDR1 as MDHEN and CDR2 as SYDVKM. CDR3 size: 12 residues. V gave up 10 bases and J gave up 1 base, with 10 bases separating them. CDR3 DNA: TGTGCCACCGCGGAGTTTAACTATGGCTACACCTTC. Its translation: CATAEFNYGYTF.

On this clone: At the DNA level, this CDR3 is encoded by other sequences in the same sample as well. The V and J genes are TRBV30 and TRBJ1-2; possible D gene TRBD1, 6 bases. With 3 bases removed from V and 4 bases from J, the gap between germline ends came to 6 bases. This CDR3 contains 11 residues. The germline CDR1 and CDR2 sequences are GTSNPN and SVGIG (reference sequence). The CDR3 DNA sequence: TGTGCCTGGAGAGGGGGCTATGGCTACACCTTC. As protein: CAWRGGYGYTF.

This chain joins TRBV11-2 and TRBJ2-7, with 7 nucleotides matching TRBD1. Germline assignment: CDR1 SGHAT and CDR2 FQNNGV. This CDR3 contains 17 residues. The V gene end was trimmed by 4 bases and the J gene end by 3 bases; junction bases not matched to a gene: 15. The CDR3 nucleotides read TGTGCCAGCAGCTCGGGACAGCACTCGAGGGGTGACTACGAGCAGTACTTC. This translates into CASSSGQHSRGDYEQYF.

The V call is TRBV5-1, the J call TRBJ2-3; tentatively, D is TRBD1 (6 bases). V gave up 1 base and J gave up 3 bases, with 12 bases separating them. The CDR3 has 15 residues. Germline lookup yields CDR1 SGHRS and CDR2 YFSETQ. The CDR3 here is CASSLQGLLTDTQYF. CDR3 nucleotide sequence: TGCGCCAGCAGCTTGCAGGGGTTGTTGACAGATACGCAGTATTTT.

This clone was seen a few times. V usage is TRBV6-4 and J usage is TRBJ2-1; TRBD2 agrees at 8 bases. This CDR3 is built from 13 residues. V lost 6 bases and J lost 6; bases outside the gene matches: 4. Germline V gene lookup returns CDR1 MRHNA and CDR2 SNTAGT. CDR3 sequence (DNA): TGTGCCAGCAGCCCCGGGACTAGCAATGAGCAGTTCTTC. Its translation: CASSPGTSNEQFF.